Below are 7 T cell receptor beta chains sequenced from a single sample in a study of blood T cell repertoires in COVID-19. Produced via immunoSEQ multiplex PCR; TCRdb's table is partial and in-frame only. Among about 150,000 clones, 80% to 90% were seen once, and the ten largest hold around 0.91%. Sequencing used peripheral blood. These TCRs come from a woman in her forties or fifties with acute or convalescent COVID-19.

The chain recombines TRBV5-1 with TRBJ2-1; the match to TRBD2 covers 8 bases. Germline trimming cut 0 bases from V and 7 bases from J; bases unmatched to any gene: 6. There are 15 residues in the CDR3. CDR1 is SGHRS, CDR2 YFSETQ, per germline. CDR3 loop: CASSLAGGGWNEQFF. CDR3 DNA sequence: TGCGCCAGCAGCTTGGCCGGCGGGGGGTGGAATGAGCAGTTCTTC.

The chain links TRBV7-2 to TRBJ2-7; D ambiguous. This CDR3 comprises 12 residues. Germline CDR1 SGHTA, CDR2 FQGNSA. V dropped 5 bases and J dropped 3 bases, with 8 bases sitting between them. The CDR3 DNA reads TGTGCCAGCAGCCTCGAGCACTACGAGCAGTACTTC. Encoded protein: CASSLEHYEQYF.

The chain is built from TRBV28 and TRBJ1-4, with D unclear. Germline V gene sequence: CDR1 MDHEN, CDR2 SYDVKM. The CDR3 is 16 residues long. V was trimmed by 4 bases and J by 0 bases, leaving 12 bases between them. CDR3 amino acids: CASSSVREATNEKLFF. In DNA, the CDR3 is TGTGCCAGCAGTTCCGTGAGAGAGGCAACTAATGAAAAACTGTTTTTT.

The CDR3 region is CASSARQGPEAFF. The DNA of the CDR3 is TGTGCCAGCAGCGCCCGACAGGGCCCTGAAGCTTTCTTT. This chain uses TRBV9 with TRBJ1-1, with 7 bases identical to TRBD1. The CDR3 contains 13 residues. V was clipped by 3 bases and J by 6 bases; unmatched bases: 5. Germline V gene lookup returns CDR1 SGDLS and CDR2 YYNGEE.

This sequence joins TRBV6-1 and TRBJ1-2; maybe TRBD1 (5 bases). This CDR3 region has 16 residues. From germline, CDR1 is MNHNS and CDR2 SASEGT. The V and J ends lost 4 bases and 0 bases respectively, with 15 bases between them. The CDR3 region has the DNA TGTGCCAGCAGTGTAGACAGTCCCGCGACTAACTATGGCTACACCTTC. Translation: CASSVDSPATNYGYTF.

This clone was found a few times. The rearrangement joins TRBV5-4 to TRBJ2-1; 9 positions agree with TRBD2. Germline-derived CDR1 and CDR2 are SGHNT and YYREEE (reference sequence). V was pared by 0 bases and J by 7 bases, with 5 bases of the junction left unmatched. The CDR3 is made up of 15 amino acids. CDR3 loop: CASSLVAGEVNEQFF. CDR3 DNA: TGTGCCAGCAGCTTGGTAGCGGGAGAGGTAAATGAGCAGTTCTTC.

The table lists this clone with a few counts. The chain carries TRBV5-1 and TRBJ2-7; D might be TRBD2 (6 bases). The germline V and J ends were trimmed by 1 base and 7 bases, with 24 bases remaining between them. From germline, CDR1 is SGHRS and CDR2 YFSETQ. This CDR3 region has 17 residues. The CDR3 here is CASSLQNTGLSPREQYF. CDR3 nucleotide sequence: TGCGCCAGCAGCTTGCAAAATACGGGACTGAGTCCTAGGGAGCAGTACTTC.